This T cell receptor (beta chain) was identified in a study of blood T cell repertoires in COVID-19. Turning to the study itself: Samples of COVID-19 (acute and convalescent) were obtained from the United States, Italy and Spain.

Only in-frame clones appear in the TCRdb table, and some are missing; sequencing was by immunoSEQ multiplex PCR. Among some 220,000 clones, about 83% were seen once, and the ten largest hold around 1.3%. The V gene's germline CDR1 is SGHDT and CDR2 YYEEEE. There are 12 residues in the CDR3. The V end was cut by 1 base, the J end by 5 bases, with 6 bases between. The material sequenced was peripheral blood. The chain links TRBV5-6 to TRBJ2-5, with D hard to call. The sequence was collected from a woman between 25 and 40 years old with COVID-19, enrolled during active disease. The CDR3 region has the DNA TGTGCCAGCAGCTTGTTTCGGGAGACCCAGTACTTC. This sequence encodes CASSLFRETQYF.